What follows are 7 T cell receptor beta chains derived from one specimen sequenced in a study of technical replicates of blood from a few donors (dated by TCRdb to the late 2010s). Library prep was done by the immunoSEQ multiplex PCR assay. TCRdb mirrors the immuneACCESS table, restricted to in-frame sequences. Some clones are absent from its copies; in checked studies, under half trace to an unresolved V gene, and the reason for the others is unknown. The sample yields under 100,000 clones; around 85% were counted once. About 5% of the sample is taken by the ten largest. The sample taken for sequencing was PBMCs. All receptors come from a human donor in good health. Some clones in this sample may be carry-over from other donors' samples.

The count of this clone is one. The CDR3 region has the DNA TGTGCCAGCAGCTTAAATATGCCCAGCGGGATAGGCACAGATACGCAGTATTTT. Its protein product is CASSLNMPSGIGTDTQYF. This chain connects TRBV7-3 to TRBJ2-3; 7 bases line up with TRBD2. Germline assignment: CDR1 SGHTA and CDR2 FQGTGA. J was trimmed by 1 base and V by 1 base; bases with no gene match: 11. The CDR3 contains 18 residues.

The chain couples TRBV27 to TRBJ2-7, with 11 bases fitting TRBD2. V dropped 2 bases and J dropped 3; count of bases not matched to a gene: 0. CDR1 and CDR2 (germline): MNHEY, SMNVEV (reference sequence). The CDR3 totals 14 residues. CDR3 DNA: TGTGCCAGCAGTTTAACTAGCGGGGGCTACGAGCAGTACTTC. Amino acid sequence: CASSLTSGGYEQYF.

The CDR3 reads CASSFWGAGGEEQFF. In DNA form, the CDR3 reads TGTGCCAGCAGCTTTTGGGGAGCGGGAGGGGAAGAGCAGTTCTTC. This chain connects TRBV5-6 to TRBJ2-1; the match to TRBD2 covers 10 bases. The CDR3 runs to 15 residues. The germline V gene has CDR1 SGHDT and CDR2 YYEEEE. With V trimmed by 2 bases and J by 10 bases, 9 bases remained unmatched.

The chain carries TRBV30 and TRBJ1-2, with unresolved D. CDR1 GTSNPN and CDR2 SVGIG come from the germline V gene (reference sequence). The CDR3 is made up of 12 amino acids. V lost 2 bases to trimming and J lost 8 bases, with 12 bases between them. The CDR3 DNA reads TGTGCCTGGAGTCGGCCAATGGGCGGCTACACCTTC. It translates to CAWSRPMGGYTF.

The chain uses TRBV27 and TRBJ2-1; 10 nucleotides align to TRBD2. The J segment lost 13 bases and the V segment lost 4 bases, leaving 4 bases of the junction unmatched. The CDR3 runs to 12 residues. Germline lookup yields CDR1 MNHEY and CDR2 SMNVEV (reference sequence). CDR3 sequence (DNA): TGTGCCAGCAGTTCGACTAGCGGGCGACAGTTCTTC. It codes for CASSSTSGRQFF.

The chain employs TRBV6-4 and TRBJ2-3; maybe TRBD2 (7 bases). The V end was cut by 2 bases, the J end by 2 bases, with 8 bases between. The germline V gene has CDR1 MRHNA and CDR2 SNTAGT. The CDR3 length is 14 residues. The CDR3, as DNA: TGTGCCAGCAGTGACGGGGGGGCCACAGATACGCAGTATTTT. This gives the protein CASSDGGATDTQYF.

The chain joins TRBV18 to TRBJ1-2; 8 bases agree with TRBD1. Germline V CDR1 and CDR2: KGHSH, LQKENI. V was pared by 6 bases and J by 8 bases, with 11 bases of the junction left unmatched. The CDR3 sequence is 14 residues long. Written as DNA, the CDR3 is TGTGCCAGCTCTATGGACAGGGAAGGGTACGGCTACACCTTC. This sequence encodes CASSMDREGYGYTF.